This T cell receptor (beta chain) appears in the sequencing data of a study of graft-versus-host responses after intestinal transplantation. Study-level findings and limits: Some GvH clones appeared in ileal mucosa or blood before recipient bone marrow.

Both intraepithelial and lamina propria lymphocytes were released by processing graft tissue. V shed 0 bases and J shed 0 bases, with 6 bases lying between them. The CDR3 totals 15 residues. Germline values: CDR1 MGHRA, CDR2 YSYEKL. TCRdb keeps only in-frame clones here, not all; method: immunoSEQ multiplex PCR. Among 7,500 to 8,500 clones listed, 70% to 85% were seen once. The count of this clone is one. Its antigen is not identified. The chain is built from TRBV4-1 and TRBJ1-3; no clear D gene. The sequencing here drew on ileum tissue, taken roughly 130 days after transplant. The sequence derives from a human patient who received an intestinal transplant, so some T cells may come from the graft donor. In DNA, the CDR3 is TGCGCCAGCAGCCAAGACAACCTCTCTGGAAACACCATATATTTT. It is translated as CASSQDNLSGNTIYF.